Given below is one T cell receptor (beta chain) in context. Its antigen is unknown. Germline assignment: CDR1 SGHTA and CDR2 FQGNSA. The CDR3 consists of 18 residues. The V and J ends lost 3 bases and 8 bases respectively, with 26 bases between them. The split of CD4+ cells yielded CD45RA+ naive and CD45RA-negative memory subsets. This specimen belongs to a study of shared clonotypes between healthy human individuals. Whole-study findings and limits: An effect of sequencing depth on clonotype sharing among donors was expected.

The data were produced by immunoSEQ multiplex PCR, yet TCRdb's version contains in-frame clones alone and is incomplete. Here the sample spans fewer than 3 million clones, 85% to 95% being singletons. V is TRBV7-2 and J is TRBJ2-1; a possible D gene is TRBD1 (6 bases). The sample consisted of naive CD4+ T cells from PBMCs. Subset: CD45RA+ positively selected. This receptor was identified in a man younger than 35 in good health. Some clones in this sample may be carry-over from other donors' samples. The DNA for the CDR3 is TGTGCCAGCAGCTTCCGACAGGCCCGGACTCCCCCCATGGATGAGCAGTTCTTC. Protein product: CASSFRQARTPPMDEQFF.